The 8 T cell receptor beta chains in this list originate from one sample, sequenced in a study of blood T cell repertoires in COVID-19. TCRdb's table, derived via immunoSEQ multiplex PCR, lists solely in-frame clones and lacks some. The sample carries a few hundred thousand clones, more than 85% recorded once. Sequencing input: PBMCs or T cells enriched from blood (not recorded which). Receptors were obtained from a woman in her 30s who had recovered from COVID-19.

This sequence joins TRBV4-3 and TRBJ2-7, with TRBD2 as a possible D gene (5 bases). V was cut by 2 bases and J by 3 bases, with 14 bases left in between. The CDR3 spans 15 residues. Germline CDR1 is LGHNA and CDR2 is YSLEER. As DNA, the CDR3 is TGCGCCAGCAGCCAAATAGGACTGCCAGTCTACGAGCAGTACTTC. Its protein product is CASSQIGLPVYEQYF.

The chain employs TRBV28 and TRBJ2-7; TRBD1 agrees at 7 bases. J was trimmed by 1 base and V by 5 bases; bases with no gene match: 11. The germline gives CDR1 MDHEN, CDR2 SYDVKM. The CDR3 extends over 16 amino acids. The CDR3 coding sequence is TGTGCCAGCAGTACATCAGACAGGGCAAATTCCTACGAGCAGTACTTC. It translates to CASSTSDRANSYEQYF.

The gene calls are TRBV7-9 and TRBJ1-6, with D possibly being TRBD1 (6 bases). The CDR3 spans 15 residues. CDR1 is SEHNR and CDR2 is FQNEAQ in the germline V gene (reference sequence). Trimming left V 4 bases short and J 5 bases short, with 12 bases between. CDR3 loop: CASSSGQPNNSPLHF. The CDR3, as DNA: TGTGCCAGCAGCTCCGGACAGCCAAATAATTCACCCCTCCACTTT.

This chain connects TRBV28 to TRBJ2-7, with 7 bases lining up with TRBD2. The CDR3 has 15 residues. Trimming removed 3 bases from V and 4 bases from J; junction bases left unmatched: 9. Germline CDR1 is MDHEN and CDR2 is SYDVKM. In DNA, the CDR3 is TGTGCCAGCAGTTTTCGGCGGGAGAGATTTTACGAGCAGTACTTC. It codes for CASSFRRERFYEQYF.

The J gene is TRBJ1-2, the V gene TRBV5-8; D is undetermined. The CDR3 covers 13 residues. The V and J ends lost 0 bases and 2 bases respectively, with 5 bases between them. Germline V CDR1 and CDR2: SGHTS, YDEGEE. Written as DNA, the CDR3 is TGTGCCAGCAGCTTGGCGGTCAACTATGGCTACACCTTC. Residues: CASSLAVNYGYTF.

V usage is TRBV21-1 and J usage is TRBJ1-6; the table assigns TRBD1, which was not confirmed against the DNA. TRBV21-1 is termed a pseudogene. This CDR3 region has 17 residues. The CDR3 is CASTLRTASIYNSPLHF. For the CDR3, the DNA is TGTGCCAGCACCCTTCGGACAGCATCTATCTATAATTCACCCCTCCACTTT.

In this sample, this clone turned up once. This chain uses TRBV27 with TRBJ2-1; no clear D gene. Germline CDR1 is MNHEY and CDR2 is SMNVEV (reference sequence). The ends were cut back, 0 bases at V and 9 bases at J, with 18 bases in the middle. CDR3 length: 16 amino acids. The CDR3 sequence is CASSLSGTVWSIEQFF. The CDR3 DNA reads TGTGCCAGCAGTTTATCGGGCACGGTTTGGTCCATTGAGCAGTTCTTC.

This chain links TRBV5-4 with TRBJ1-1; D call uncertain. Germline loops: CDR1 SGHNT, CDR2 YYREEE (reference sequence). The CDR3 is made up of 12 amino acids. Trimming removed 2 bases at V and 8 bases at J, with 10 bases between. This chain's CDR3 is CASSFRGSEAFF. The CDR3 DNA reads as TGTGCCAGCAGCTTCAGAGGATCCGAAGCTTTCTTT.